The entry below gives a single T cell receptor beta chain sequence along with its context. Its antigen is unidentified. Generated by immunoSEQ multiplex PCR, the TCRdb table keeps only in-frame clones and is missing some. Among tens of thousands of clones, roughly three quarters were seen once, and the ten largest hold about 3%. These data originate in a study of vaccination effects on CD4 cells after COVID-19. ViraFEST assay sequencing came after antigen-specific CD4+ T cells were expanded with viral peptide pools. An approximately nine-day culture period preceded the isolation of CD4+ T cells. Having tested negative for nucleocapsid antibodies, the vaccine recipients showed no prior SARS-CoV-2 infection. Whole-study findings and limits: The study got few convalescent patients and did not collect any early post-infection timepoints.

V shed 2 bases and J shed 1 base, with 10 bases lying between them. From germline, CDR1 is MNHNS and CDR2 SASEGT. The CDR3 is 15 amino acids. The receptor comes from a human donor who received a COVID-19 vaccine. Sequenced here: CD4+ T cells from PBMCs cultured with HCoV-NL63 spike peptides, sampled before COVID-19 vaccination. The J gene is TRBJ2-3, the V gene TRBV6-1, with D perhaps given as TRBD1 or TRBD2 (5 bases each). The CDR3 sequence is CASSELGVGTDTQYF. The CDR3 bases are TGTGCCAGCAGTGAATTGGGGGTAGGCACAGATACGCAGTATTTT.